This TCR beta chain was recorded in a study of cytomegalovirus exposure and HLA in healthy donors. Study-wide findings and caveats: In a later analysis, donors in an Asian-associated ancestry cluster reportedly had fewer N-insertions in productive TCRs than the cohort mean. Further analysis, carried out later, found HLA-associated TCR beta chains more clonally expanded than equally common other chains. Specificity of a few CMV-associated chains for CMV antigens was verified in vitro.

Regarding this clone: Its antigen is unknown.

From germline, CDR1 is MNHEY and CDR2 SVGAGI. The V gene end was trimmed by 5 bases and the J gene end by 7 bases; junction bases not matched to a gene: 6. This CDR3 spans 15 amino acids. Amplification used 60 Vbeta primers and 13 Jbeta primers. As processed by the authors: The authors later counted roughly 76 million unique TCR beta chains, roughly 11 million of them shared. Only in-frame clones appear in the TCRdb table, and some are missing; sequencing was by immunoSEQ multiplex PCR. V, J and clone size are those of that table, while D and trimming were read from the DNA. Altogether under 200,000 clones are present, approximately 75% being singletons, with the ten largest covering less than 2.5%.

V is TRBV6-5 and J is TRBJ2-2; TRBD1 matches 11 bases. The TCR comes from a man between 50 and 59 years old in good health and CMV-seropositive. Material: PBMCs. CDR3: CASSASGTGGGELFF. In DNA form, the CDR3 reads TGTGCCAGCAGTGCATCCGGGACAGGGGGCGGGGAGCTGTTTTTT.